This T cell receptor beta chain appears in the sequencing data of a study of metastatic and nonmetastatic thyroid tumors. This clone was counted at least ten times. The antigen remains unidentified. CDR1 and CDR2 from the germline V gene are ENHRY and SYGVKD. Between the trimmed V and J ends, which lost 3 bases and 5 bases, there was a span of 16 bases. The CDR3 loop spans 15 amino acids. General study points: A significant increase in TCR beta diversity was reportedly seen in malignant thyroid tumors relative to benign nodules, in blood and tumor.

TCRdb re-clonotyped the PCR reads through MiXCR. The table lists some 38,000 clones, approximately 19% of them singletons, with 18% in the top ten. Nobody among the patients had been given any treatment before thyroid surgery. Sequenced input: blood. This sequence originates from a female donor with papillary thyroid cancer or a benign thyroid nodule (not recorded which). Some clones in this sample may be carry-over from other donors' samples. The chain recombines TRBV10-3 with TRBJ2-5; D is perhaps TRBD1 (6 bases). CDR3 in DNA: TGTGCCATCAGTGATGCCCTGGCAGGGGCCGAGACCCAGTACTTC. Protein: CAISDALAGAETQYF.